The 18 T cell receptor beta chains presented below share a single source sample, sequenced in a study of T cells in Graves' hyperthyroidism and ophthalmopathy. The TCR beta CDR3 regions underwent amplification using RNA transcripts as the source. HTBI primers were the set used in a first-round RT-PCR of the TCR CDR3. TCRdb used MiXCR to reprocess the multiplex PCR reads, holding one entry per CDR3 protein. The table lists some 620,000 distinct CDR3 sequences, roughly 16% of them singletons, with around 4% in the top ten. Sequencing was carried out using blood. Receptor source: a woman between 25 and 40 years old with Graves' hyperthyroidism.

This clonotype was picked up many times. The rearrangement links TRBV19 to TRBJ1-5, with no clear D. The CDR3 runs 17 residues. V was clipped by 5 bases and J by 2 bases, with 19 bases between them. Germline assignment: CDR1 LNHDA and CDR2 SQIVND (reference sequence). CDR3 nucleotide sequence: TGTGCCAGTAGTTGGCAGTGGACGGGTGCTGGCAATCAGCCCCAGCATTTT. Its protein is CASSWQWTGAGNQPQHF.

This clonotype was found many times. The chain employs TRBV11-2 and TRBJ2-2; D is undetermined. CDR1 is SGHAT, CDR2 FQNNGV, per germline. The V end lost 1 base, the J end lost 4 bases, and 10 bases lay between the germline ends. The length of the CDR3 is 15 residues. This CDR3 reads CASSLGPFFTGELFF. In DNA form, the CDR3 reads TGTGCCAGCAGCTTAGGCCCTTTTTTCACCGGGGAGCTGTTTTTT. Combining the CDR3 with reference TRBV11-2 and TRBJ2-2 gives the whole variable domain EAGVAQSPRYKIIEKRQSVAFWCNPISGHATLYWYQQILGQGPKLLIQFQNNGVVDDSQLPKDRFSAERLKGVDSTLKIQPAKLEDSAVYLCASSLGPFFTGELFFGEGSRLTVL.

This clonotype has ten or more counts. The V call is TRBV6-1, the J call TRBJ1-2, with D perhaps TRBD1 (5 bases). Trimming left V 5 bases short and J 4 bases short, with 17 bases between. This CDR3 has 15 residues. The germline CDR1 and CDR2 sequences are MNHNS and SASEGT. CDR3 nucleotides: TGTGCCAGCAGTTTGACAGACCCGGGCGGCTATGGCTACACCTTC. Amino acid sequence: CASSLTDPGGYGYTF.

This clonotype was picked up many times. Written as DNA, the CDR3 is TGTGCCAGCGGAGGGGGCCGAGAGACCCAGTACTTC. It is translated as CASGGGRETQYF. The chain combines TRBV7-9 with TRBJ2-5; TRBD1 might be the D (7 bases). CDR1 SEHNR and CDR2 FQNEAQ come from the germline V gene (reference sequence). This CDR3 contains 12 residues. The V end lost 8 bases, the J end lost 4 bases, and 11 bases lay between the germline ends.

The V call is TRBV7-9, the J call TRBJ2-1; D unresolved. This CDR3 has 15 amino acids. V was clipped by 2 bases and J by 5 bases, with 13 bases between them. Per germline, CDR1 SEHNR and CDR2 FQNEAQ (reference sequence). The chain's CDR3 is CASSLLLRADNEQFF. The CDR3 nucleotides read TGTGCCAGCAGCTTACTTTTGAGAGCAGACAATGAGCAGTTCTTC.

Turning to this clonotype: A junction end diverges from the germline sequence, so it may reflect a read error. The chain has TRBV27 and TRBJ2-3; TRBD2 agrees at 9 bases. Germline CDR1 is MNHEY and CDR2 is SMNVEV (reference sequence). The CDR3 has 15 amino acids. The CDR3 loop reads CAGSLTSGSTDTQYF. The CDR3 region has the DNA TGTGCCGGCAGTCTCACTAGCGGGAGCACAGATACGCAGTATTTT.

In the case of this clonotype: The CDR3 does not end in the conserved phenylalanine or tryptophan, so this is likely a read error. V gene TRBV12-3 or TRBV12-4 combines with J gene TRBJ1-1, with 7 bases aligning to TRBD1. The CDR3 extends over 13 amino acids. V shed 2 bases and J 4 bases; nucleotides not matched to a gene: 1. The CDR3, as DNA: TGTGCCAGCAGTTTAACAGGGGTCACTGAAGCTTTCCTT. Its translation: CASSLTGVTEAFL.

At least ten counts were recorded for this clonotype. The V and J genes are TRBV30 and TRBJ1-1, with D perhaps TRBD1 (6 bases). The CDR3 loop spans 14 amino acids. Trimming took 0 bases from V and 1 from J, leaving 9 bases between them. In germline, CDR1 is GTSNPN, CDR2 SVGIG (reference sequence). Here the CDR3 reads CAWSVRGGNTEAFF. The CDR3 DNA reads TGTGCCTGGAGTGTACGAGGGGGGAACACTGAAGCTTTCTTT.

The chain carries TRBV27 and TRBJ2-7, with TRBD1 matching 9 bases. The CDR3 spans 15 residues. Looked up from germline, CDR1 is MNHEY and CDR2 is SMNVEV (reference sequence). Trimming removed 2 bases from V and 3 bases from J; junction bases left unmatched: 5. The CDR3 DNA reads TGTGCCAGCAGTTTAAGGACAGGGGTCGACTACGAGCAGTACTTC. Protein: CASSLRTGVDYEQYF.

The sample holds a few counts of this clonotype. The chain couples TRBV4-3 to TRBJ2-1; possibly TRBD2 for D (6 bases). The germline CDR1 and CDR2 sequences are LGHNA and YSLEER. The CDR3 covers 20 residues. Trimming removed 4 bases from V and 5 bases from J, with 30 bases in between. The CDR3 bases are TGCGCCAGCAGCCCGGGCCCGGGACTGGCCTCCTCCACTAGAAACAATGAGCAGTTCTTC. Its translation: CASSPGPGLASSTRNNEQFF.

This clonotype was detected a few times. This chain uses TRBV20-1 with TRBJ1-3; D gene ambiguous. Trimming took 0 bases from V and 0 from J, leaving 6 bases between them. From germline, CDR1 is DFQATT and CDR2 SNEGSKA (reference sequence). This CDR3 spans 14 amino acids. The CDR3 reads CSARDPSSGNTIYF. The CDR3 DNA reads TGCAGTGCTAGAGACCCCAGCTCTGGAAACACCATATATTTT.

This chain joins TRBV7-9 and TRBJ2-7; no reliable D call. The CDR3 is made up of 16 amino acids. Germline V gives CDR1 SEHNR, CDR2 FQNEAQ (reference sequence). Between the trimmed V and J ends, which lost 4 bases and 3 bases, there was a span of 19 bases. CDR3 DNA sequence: TGTGCCAGCAGCTCGATTGTCGGGCCCCAGAGCTACGAGCAGTACTTC. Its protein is CASSSIVGPQSYEQYF.

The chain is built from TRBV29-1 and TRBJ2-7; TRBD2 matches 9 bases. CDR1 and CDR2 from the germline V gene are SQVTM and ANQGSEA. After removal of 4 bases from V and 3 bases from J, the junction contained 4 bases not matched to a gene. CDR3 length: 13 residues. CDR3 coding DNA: TGCAGCGTTGGGAGCGGGAGGCTCTACGAGCAGTACTTC. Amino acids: CSVGSGRLYEQYF.

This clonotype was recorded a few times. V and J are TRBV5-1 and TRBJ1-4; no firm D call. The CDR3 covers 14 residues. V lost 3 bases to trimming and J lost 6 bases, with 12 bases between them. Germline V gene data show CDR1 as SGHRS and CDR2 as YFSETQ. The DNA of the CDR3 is TGCGCCAGCAGCTACTCGACATCCGATGAAAAACTGTTTTTT. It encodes CASSYSTSDEKLFF.

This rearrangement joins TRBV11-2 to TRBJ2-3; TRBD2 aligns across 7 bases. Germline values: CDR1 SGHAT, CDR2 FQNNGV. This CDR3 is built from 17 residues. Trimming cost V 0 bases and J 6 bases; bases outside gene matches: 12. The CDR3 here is CASSLDPSGILGDTQYF. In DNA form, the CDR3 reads TGTGCCAGCAGCTTAGATCCTAGCGGTATACTGGGGGATACGCAGTATTTT.

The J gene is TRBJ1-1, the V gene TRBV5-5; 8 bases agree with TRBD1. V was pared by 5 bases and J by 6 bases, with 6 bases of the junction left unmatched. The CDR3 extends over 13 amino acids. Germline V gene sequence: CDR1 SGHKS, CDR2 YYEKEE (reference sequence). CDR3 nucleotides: TGTGCCAGCAGGATTGGACAGGGAGCTGAAGCTTTCTTT. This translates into CASRIGQGAEAFF.

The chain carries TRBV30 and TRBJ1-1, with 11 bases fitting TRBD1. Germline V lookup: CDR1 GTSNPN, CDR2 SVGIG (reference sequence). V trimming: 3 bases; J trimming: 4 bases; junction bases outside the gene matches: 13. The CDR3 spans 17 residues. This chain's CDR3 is CAWRGGQGASWGTEAFF. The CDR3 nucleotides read TGTGCCTGGAGAGGCGGACAGGGGGCTTCTTGGGGCACTGAAGCTTTCTTT.

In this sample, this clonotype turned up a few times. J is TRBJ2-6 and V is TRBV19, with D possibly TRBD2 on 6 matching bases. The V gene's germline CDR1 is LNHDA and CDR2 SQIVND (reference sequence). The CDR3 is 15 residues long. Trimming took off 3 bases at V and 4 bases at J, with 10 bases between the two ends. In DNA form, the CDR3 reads TGTGCCAGTAGTATGTTAGCGGTCGGGGCCAACGTCCTGACTTTC. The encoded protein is CASSMLAVGANVLTF. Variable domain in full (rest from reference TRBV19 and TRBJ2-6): DGGITQSPKYLFRKEGQNVTLSCEQNLNHDAMYWYRQDPGQGLRLIYYSQIVNDFQKGDIAEGYSVSREKKESFPLTVTSAQKNPTAFYLCASSMLAVGANVLTFGAGSRLTVL.